What follows is one TCR beta chain and its context. J was trimmed by 2 bases and V by 3 bases; bases with no gene match: 6. CDR1 is SGHRS, CDR2 YFSETQ, per germline. This CDR3 contains 18 residues. Each and every patient relapsed after autologous stem cell transplantation, and patients got differing brentuximab vedotin exposure. The entry originates in a study of PD-1 blockade in classical Hodgkin lymphoma. TCRdb's table, derived via immunoSEQ multiplex PCR, lists solely in-frame clones and lacks some. The sample yields some 41,000 clones, more than 85% seen once. The V and J genes are TRBV5-1 and TRBJ2-3, with TRBD2 identical over 16 bases. This sequence originates from a human donor with classical Hodgkin lymphoma. This material consisted of peripheral blood mononuclear cells (PBMCs), taken before the second cycle of nivolumab. The CDR3 DNA sequence: TGCGCCAGCAGCTGGACCGGGACTAGCGGGAGGGCCACAGATACGCAGTATTTT. Its protein is CASSWTGTSGRATDTQYF. Looking up the rest from reference TRBV5-1 and TRBJ2-3 gives the full variable domain: KAGVTQTPRYLIKTRGQQVTLSCSPISGHRSVSWYQQTPGQGLQFLFEYFSETQRNKGNFPGRFSGRQFSNSRSEMNVSTLELGDSALYLCASSWTGTSGRATDTQYFGPGTRLTVL.